Listed below are T cell receptor beta chains from one sample, sequenced in a study of blood T cell repertoires in COVID-19. This table comes from immunoSEQ multiplex PCR, and its TCRdb copy is limited to in-frame clones, with some not included. Here the sample spans some 170,000 clones, about 75% being singletons. Sequencing was performed on peripheral blood. These receptors originate from a woman aged 65 to 85 with acute or convalescent COVID-19. Each CDR3 is given with its conserved first and last residue. D genes are given only for firm matches. Only some rows state a clone size, as once, few, many or a class for expanded clones.

v_call: TRBV9
d_call: .
cdr3_length: 17
clone_size: few
j_call: TRBJ1-3
cdr3_aa: CASSPGLLRGSGNTIYF
cdr3_nt: TGTGCCAGCAGCCCCGGACTGCTACGTGGCTCTGGAAACACCATATATTTT

v_call: TRBV30
d_call: TRBD2
cdr3_length: 18
clone_size: .
j_call: TRBJ2-1
cdr3_aa: CAWSVQGALAGVYNEQFF
cdr3_nt: TGTGCCTGGAGTGTACAGGGGGCACTAGCGGGAGTATACAATGAGCAGTTCTTC

v_call: TRBV27
d_call: .
cdr3_length: 18
clone_size: .
j_call: TRBJ2-3
cdr3_aa: CASSSDLRRGQNTDTQYF
cdr3_nt: TGTGCCAGCAGTTCGGACCTAAGGAGGGGACAGAACACAGATACGCAGTATTTT

v_call: TRBV11-2
d_call: .
cdr3_length: 13
clone_size: .
j_call: TRBJ2-1
cdr3_aa: CASSSSGSGVEFF
cdr3_nt: TGTGCCAGCAGTTCGAGCGGGTCCGGCGTGGAGTTCTTC

v_call: TRBV5-1
d_call: .
cdr3_length: 14
clone_size: .
j_call: TRBJ1-6
cdr3_aa: CASSSGQMTSPLHF
cdr3_nt: TGCGCCAGCAGCTCAGGACAGATGACTTCACCCCTCCACTTT

v_call: TRBV2
d_call: TRBD2
cdr3_length: 16
clone_size: .
j_call: TRBJ2-7
cdr3_aa: CASSVLAGASSYEQYF
cdr3_nt: TGTGCCAGCAGTGTCCTAGCGGGAGCCAGCTCCTACGAGCAGTACTTC

v_call: TRBV5-4
d_call: TRBD2
cdr3_length: 17
clone_size: once
j_call: TRBJ2-5
cdr3_aa: CASSLGGPSGYQETQYF
cdr3_nt: TGTGCCAGCAGCTTGGGAGGGCCTAGCGGATACCAAGAGACCCAGTACTTC

v_call: TRBV5-1
d_call: .
cdr3_length: 15
clone_size: .
j_call: TRBJ2-3
cdr3_aa: CASSLAGAGTDTQYF
cdr3_nt: TGCGCCAGCAGCTTGGCAGGGGCGGGCACAGATACGCAGTATTTT

v_call: TRBV5-1
d_call: .
cdr3_length: 15
clone_size: .
j_call: TRBJ2-2
cdr3_aa: CASSLDGWGPGELFF
cdr3_nt: TGCGCCAGCAGCTTGGACGGCTGGGGCCCCGGGGAGCTGTTTTTT

v_call: TRBV7-2
d_call: .
cdr3_length: 15
clone_size: .
j_call: TRBJ2-5
cdr3_aa: CASSLAGVEMETQYF
cdr3_nt: TGTGCCAGCAGCTTAGCAGGGGTTGAAATGGAGACCCAGTACTTC

v_call: TRBV4-2
d_call: .
cdr3_length: 14
clone_size: .
j_call: TRBJ1-1
cdr3_aa: CASSLALGGTEAFF
cdr3_nt: TGTGCCAGCAGCCTTGCACTCGGGGGGACTGAAGCTTTCTTT

v_call: TRBV9
d_call: TRBD1
cdr3_length: 15
clone_size: .
j_call: TRBJ1-2
cdr3_aa: CASSVEAGGKGGYTF
cdr3_nt: TGTGCCAGCAGCGTAGAAGCAGGGGGAAAGGGCGGCTACACCTTC

v_call: TRBV2
d_call: .
cdr3_length: 14
clone_size: .
j_call: TRBJ1-5
cdr3_aa: CASSEAGRGQPQHF
cdr3_nt: TGTGCCAGCAGTGAAGCGGGGAGGGGTCAGCCCCAGCATTTT

v_call: TRBV30
d_call: .
cdr3_length: 13
clone_size: .
j_call: TRBJ1-6
cdr3_aa: CAWSRDFLSPLHF
cdr3_nt: TGTGCCTGGAGCCGGGACTTTCTATCACCCCTCCACTTT

v_call: TRBV6-5
d_call: TRBD1
cdr3_length: 15
clone_size: .
j_call: TRBJ1-5
cdr3_aa: CASSADRSSNQPQHF
cdr3_nt: TGTGCCAGCAGCGCGGACAGGTCTAGCAATCAGCCCCAGCATTTT

v_call: TRBV5-1
d_call: .
cdr3_length: 15
clone_size: .
j_call: TRBJ1-4
cdr3_aa: CASSSGTTTNEKLFF
cdr3_nt: TGCGCCAGCAGCTCGGGGACAACAACTAATGAAAAACTGTTTTTT

v_call: TRBV10-1
d_call: .
cdr3_length: 13
clone_size: .
j_call: TRBJ2-2
cdr3_aa: CASGTQNTGELFF
cdr3_nt: TGCGCCAGCGGGACACAGAACACCGGGGAGCTGTTTTTT

v_call: TRBV21-1
d_call: .
cdr3_length: 16
clone_size: few
j_call: TRBJ1-2
cdr3_aa: CASSKERTEYNYGYTF
cdr3_nt: TGTGCCAGCAGCAAAGAGAGGACAGAGTATAACTATGGCTACACCTTC

v_call: TRBV3-1/TRBV3-2
d_call: TRBD2
cdr3_length: 17
clone_size: .
j_call: TRBJ2-2
cdr3_aa: CASSLVTGTSGSGELFF
cdr3_nt: TGTGCCAGCAGCCTTGTTACCGGGACTAGCGGGAGCGGGGAGCTGTTTTTT

v_call: TRBV5-5
d_call: .
cdr3_length: 15
clone_size: .
j_call: TRBJ2-7
cdr3_aa: CASSEEGARRNEQYF
cdr3_nt: TGTGCCAGCAGCGAGGAAGGGGCGCGCAGGAACGAGCAGTACTTC

v_call: TRBV9
d_call: TRBD2
cdr3_length: 17
clone_size: once
j_call: TRBJ2-3
cdr3_aa: CASSVGTTSGSTDTQYF
cdr3_nt: TGTGCCAGCAGCGTAGGAACGACTAGCGGAAGCACAGATACGCAGTATTTT

v_call: TRBV2
d_call: .
cdr3_length: 14
clone_size: many
j_call: TRBJ2-1
cdr3_aa: CASSDGPLNNEQFF
cdr3_nt: TGTGCCAGCAGTGATGGTCCACTAAACAATGAGCAGTTCTTC

v_call: TRBV19
d_call: .
cdr3_length: 15
clone_size: few
j_call: TRBJ1-2
cdr3_aa: CASSIGNRVGYGYTF
cdr3_nt: TGTGCCAGTAGTATAGGTAACAGGGTCGGCTATGGCTACACCTTC

v_call: TRBV7-6
d_call: .
cdr3_length: 13
clone_size: .
j_call: TRBJ1-1
cdr3_aa: CASSLEKNTEAFF
cdr3_nt: TGTGCCAGCAGCCTGGAGAAGAACACTGAAGCTTTCTTT

v_call: TRBV10-3
d_call: .
cdr3_length: 12
clone_size: .
j_call: TRBJ2-5
cdr3_aa: CAISQGLETQYF
cdr3_nt: TGTGCCATCAGCCAGGGGCTGGAGACCCAGTACTTC

v_call: TRBV7-6
d_call: .
cdr3_length: 16
clone_size: .
j_call: TRBJ2-3
cdr3_aa: CASSPTTSSPTDTQYF
cdr3_nt: TGTGCCAGCAGCCCTACTACCTCATCCCCCACAGATACGCAGTATTTT

v_call: TRBV2
d_call: .
cdr3_length: 14
clone_size: .
j_call: TRBJ1-2
cdr3_aa: CASSDRQEVLGYTF
cdr3_nt: TGTGCCAGCAGTGATAGGCAGGAGGTGCTGGGCTACACCTTC

v_call: TRBV7-3
d_call: .
cdr3_length: 14
clone_size: .
j_call: TRBJ1-6
cdr3_aa: CASSLQGNNSPLHF
cdr3_nt: TGTGCCAGCAGCTTACAGGGGAACAATTCACCCCTCCACTTT

v_call: TRBV5-6
d_call: TRBD1
cdr3_length: 15
clone_size: .
j_call: TRBJ2-6
cdr3_aa: CASRFGQAGANVLTF
cdr3_nt: TGTGCCAGCAGGTTCGGACAGGCTGGGGCCAACGTCCTGACTTTC

v_call: TRBV7-9
d_call: .
cdr3_length: 14
clone_size: .
j_call: TRBJ1-5
cdr3_aa: CASSSTGLHQPQHF
cdr3_nt: TGTGCCAGCAGCTCCACAGGGCTTCATCAGCCCCAGCATTTT

v_call: TRBV19
d_call: TRBD1
cdr3_length: 16
clone_size: .
j_call: TRBJ1-3
cdr3_aa: CASSPQGAGSGNTIYF
cdr3_nt: TGTGCCAGTAGTCCCCAGGGGGCTGGCTCTGGAAACACCATATATTTT

v_call: TRBV13
d_call: .
cdr3_length: 12
clone_size: .
j_call: TRBJ2-3
cdr3_aa: CASSFQAPTPYF
cdr3_nt: TGTGCCAGCAGCTTCCAAGCCCCCACCCCGTATTTT

v_call: TRBV7-9
d_call: TRBD2
cdr3_length: 15
clone_size: .
j_call: TRBJ2-4
cdr3_aa: CASSLEGGVKNIQYF
cdr3_nt: TGTGCCAGCAGCTTGGAGGGAGGGGTCAAAAACATTCAGTACTTC

v_call: TRBV12-3/TRBV12-4
d_call: .
cdr3_length: 12
clone_size: .
j_call: TRBJ1-2
cdr3_aa: CASMAGLYGYTF
cdr3_nt: TGTGCCAGCATGGCGGGGCTCTATGGCTACACCTTC

v_call: TRBV2
d_call: TRBD1
cdr3_length: 15
clone_size: .
j_call: TRBJ1-1
cdr3_aa: CASSWAGGENTEAFF
cdr3_nt: TGTGCCAGCAGTTGGGCAGGGGGCGAGAACACTGAAGCTTTCTTT

v_call: TRBV11-2
d_call: .
cdr3_length: 15
clone_size: .
j_call: TRBJ1-2
cdr3_aa: CASSTYSGGNYGYTF
cdr3_nt: TGTGCCAGCAGTACGTACTCCGGGGGTAACTATGGCTACACCTTC

v_call: TRBV9
d_call: .
cdr3_length: 15
clone_size: .
j_call: TRBJ1-3
cdr3_aa: CASSVFAGSGNTIYF
cdr3_nt: TGTGCCAGCAGCGTATTCGCAGGGTCCGGAAACACCATATATTTT

v_call: TRBV3-1/TRBV3-2
d_call: TRBD1
cdr3_length: 15
clone_size: .
j_call: TRBJ1-3
cdr3_aa: CASSRPGQGLNTIYF
cdr3_nt: TGTGCCAGCAGCCGACCGGGACAGGGTTTGAACACCATATATTTT

v_call: TRBV18
d_call: TRBD2
cdr3_length: 15
clone_size: .
j_call: TRBJ2-1
cdr3_aa: CASSPLLAEVNEQFF
cdr3_nt: TGTGCCAGCTCACCATTACTAGCGGAGGTCAATGAGCAGTTCTTC

v_call: TRBV7-3
d_call: TRBD2
cdr3_length: 15
clone_size: .
j_call: TRBJ2-3
cdr3_aa: CASSRLAGETDTQYF
cdr3_nt: TGTGCCAGCAGCCGACTAGCGGGAGAAACAGATACGCAGTATTTT

v_call: TRBV30
d_call: .
cdr3_length: 15
clone_size: .
j_call: TRBJ1-2
cdr3_aa: CAWSVPPGHIYGYTF
cdr3_nt: TGTGCCTGGAGTGTACCTCCGGGACACATCTATGGCTACACCTTC

v_call: TRBV6-4
d_call: TRBD1
cdr3_length: 15
clone_size: .
j_call: TRBJ2-3
cdr3_aa: CASSDGTGSTDTQYF
cdr3_nt: TGTGCCAGCAGTGACGGGACAGGGTCCACAGATACGCAGTATTTT

v_call: TRBV7-9
d_call: TRBD2
cdr3_length: 16
clone_size: .
j_call: TRBJ2-1
cdr3_aa: CASSPMTSGKAHEQFF
cdr3_nt: TGTGCCAGCAGCCCGATGACTAGCGGGAAGGCGCATGAGCAGTTCTTC

v_call: TRBV11-1
d_call: TRBD2
cdr3_length: 16
clone_size: few
j_call: TRBJ2-1
cdr3_aa: CASSVPGSGRQNEQFF
cdr3_nt: TGTGCCAGCAGCGTCCCCGGGAGCGGGAGGCAGAATGAGCAGTTCTTC

v_call: TRBV18
d_call: TRBD2
cdr3_length: 15
clone_size: .
j_call: TRBJ2-1
cdr3_aa: CASSLGLAGGNEQFF
cdr3_nt: TGTGCCAGCTCACTAGGACTAGCGGGAGGTAATGAGCAGTTCTTC

v_call: TRBV18
d_call: TRBD1
cdr3_length: 15
clone_size: .
j_call: TRBJ1-2
cdr3_aa: CASSPGTGTNYGYTF
cdr3_nt: TGTGCCAGCTCACCCGGGACAGGCACTAACTATGGCTACACCTTC

v_call: TRBV6-1
d_call: TRBD1
cdr3_length: 18
clone_size: once
j_call: TRBJ2-2
cdr3_aa: CASSDAIRDRGSAGELFF
cdr3_nt: TGTGCCAGCAGTGACGCTATCCGGGACAGGGGGTCGGCCGGGGAGCTGTTTTTT